The rows below give T cell receptor beta chains drawn from one sample of a study of OX40 agonist ivuxolimab in advanced cancers. Profiling relied on immunoSEQ multiplex PCR, and the TCRdb table lists in-frame clones only, not all of them. The table has tens of thousands of clones, about four fifths seen once. The specimen was CD4+ or CD8+ T cells sorted from blood, collected in a trial of the OX40 agonist ivuxolimab. All receptors come from an adult with an advanced solid tumor such as melanoma, head and neck, liver or kidney cancer. Each CDR3 is given with its conserved first and last residue. A D gene is named only where the DNA matches it firmly.

TRBD1,TRBV7-2,TRBJ2-1,CASSFRTGPNEQFF
NA,TRBV29-1,TRBJ2-5,CSHDSDQETQYF
NA,TRBV21-1,TRBJ1-2,CASSKTLGQGGYGYTF
NA,TRBV6-5,TRBJ2-7,CASSYSRDTGEQYF
NA,TRBV7-8,TRBJ1-5,CASSLDGRAAPQHF
NA,TRBV10-3,TRBJ1-5,CAISESRTNNQPQHF
NA,TRBV6-1,TRBJ1-5,CASSQLNNQPQHF
NA,TRBV19,TRBJ1-5,CASSIQDNQPQHF
NA,TRBV28,TRBJ2-7,CASSSTEYEQYF
TRBD1,TRBV9,TRBJ2-4,CASSARQGRRNIQYF
NA,TRBV6-4,TRBJ2-3,CASSDSGLATDTQYF
TRBD1,TRBV5-4,TRBJ2-7,CASSSRDRGLEQYF
TRBD2,TRBV15,TRBJ2-3,CATSASGPTDTQYF
NA,TRBV6-5,TRBJ1-5,CASSRDRWGDQPQHF
NA,TRBV7-2,TRBJ2-6,CASSLEGTGANVLTF
NA,TRBV5-4,TRBJ1-2,CASSLGAGQYGYTF
NA,TRBV12-5,TRBJ2-2,CASGLDGELFF
NA,TRBV5-1,TRBJ2-5,CASSFSGDQETQYF